This T cell receptor beta chain was identified during a study of T cells in Graves' hyperthyroidism and ophthalmopathy. Study background: Peripheral blood was acquired at first diagnosis, ahead of any therapy whatsoever.

Broader study findings: Stable hyperthyroidism was told apart from ophthalmopathy by a model built on 13 V-J features.

This clonotype was seen only a few times. Its antigen is as yet unknown. The CDR3 covers 22 residues. With V trimmed by 0 bases and J by 4 bases, 24 bases remained unmatched. The germline V gene has CDR1 SGHDN and CDR2 FVKESK. The source material, RNA transcripts, was used to amplify TCR beta CDR3 regions. HTBI primers were employed in a first-round RT-PCR of the TCR CDR3. TCRdb reanalysed the multiplex PCR reads using MiXCR and keeps one entry per CDR3 protein. The sample has a few hundred thousand distinct CDR3 sequences, about 15% seen once. Sequenced: blood. The sequence derives from a woman under 40 with Graves' hyperthyroidism. The gene calls are TRBV14 and TRBJ2-1; 7 positions agree with TRBD2. The DNA of the CDR3 is TGTGCCAGCAGCCAAGAGACCCTGACCTCAAGTAGGCGGCGGGAGAAATACAATGAGCAGTTCTTC. It yields the protein CASSQETLTSSRRREKYNEQFF.